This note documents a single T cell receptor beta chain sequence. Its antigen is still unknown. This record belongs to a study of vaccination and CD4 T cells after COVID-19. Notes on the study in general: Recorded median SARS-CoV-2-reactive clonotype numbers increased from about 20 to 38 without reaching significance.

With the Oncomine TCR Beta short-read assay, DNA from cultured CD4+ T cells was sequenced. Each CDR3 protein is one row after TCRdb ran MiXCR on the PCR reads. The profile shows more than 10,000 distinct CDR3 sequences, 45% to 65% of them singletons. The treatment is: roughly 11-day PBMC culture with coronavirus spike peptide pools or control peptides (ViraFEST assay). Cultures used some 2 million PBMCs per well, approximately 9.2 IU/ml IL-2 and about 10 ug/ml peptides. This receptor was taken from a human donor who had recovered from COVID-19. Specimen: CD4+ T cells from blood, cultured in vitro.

The DNA for the CDR3 is TGCAGTGCTAGGAGAAGGGGTTATTCACCCCTCCACTTT. This translates into CSARRRGYSPLHF. The chain uses TRBV20-1 and TRBJ1-6, with D perhaps TRBD1 (5 bases). CDR1 is DFQATT and CDR2 is SNEGSKA in the germline V gene (reference sequence). This CDR3 region has 13 residues. V lost 3 bases and J 8 bases, leaving 11 bases between the germline ends.